This TCR beta chain was documented in a study of technical replicates of blood from a handful of donors. Some clones are missing from TCRdb's copy, which holds only in-frame ones; the method was immunoSEQ multiplex PCR. The data hold 80,000 to 90,000 clones, with around 94% observed a single time. Specimen: T cells isolated from PBMCs. The TCR originated in a human donor in good health.

The CDR3 sequence: CASSPLAGGGASSYNEQFF. The CDR3 bases are TGCGCCAGCAGTCCTTTAGCCGGAGGAGGTGCCAGCTCCTACAATGAGCAGTTCTTC. V usage is TRBV5-1 and J usage is TRBJ2-1; TRBD2 is a possible D gene (5 bases). Germline V CDR1 and CDR2: SGHRS, YFSETQ. V lost 5 bases, J lost 0 bases, and 24 bases lay in between. CDR3 size: 19 residues.